This TCR beta chain was recovered during a study of cytomegalovirus exposure and HLA in healthy donors. Primers included in the PCR were 60 Vbeta and 13 Jbeta primers. As handled by the study authors: Per a later analysis, the number of unique TCR beta chains was around 80 million, of which about 11 million were shared. Profiled with immunoSEQ multiplex PCR; TCRdb holds only in-frame clones, not every one. The V and J calls and clone size were taken over from that table, and D and trimming were inferred from the DNA. The sample includes about 200,000 clones, more than 60% seen only once; the top ten take about 1.7%. Of note for this clone: No antigen is known for it.

V lost 1 base, J lost 6 bases, and 4 bases stayed unmatched. The CDR3 runs 15 residues. Germline values: CDR1 MGHRA, CDR2 YSYEKL. Study conclusions and caveats: The authors later found TCR association rates varying by HLA locus, with DRB1 most and HLA-C fewest. Later analysis associated a missense DCLRE1C variant with TCR beta V- and J-gene trimming.

This receptor was identified in a man aged 50 or older in good health and CMV-seronegative. The gene calls are TRBV4-1 and TRBJ2-7, with TRBD2 matching over 12 bases. Sequenced input: PBMCs. For the CDR3, the DNA is TGCGCCAGCAGCCAAGGACTAGCGGGAGTCGGCGAGCAGTACTTC. This sequence encodes CASSQGLAGVGEQYF.